This T cell receptor beta chain was sequenced in a study of blood T cell repertoires in COVID-19. Study-wide background: The samples span acute and convalescent COVID-19 from the United States, Italy and Spain.

Trimming at V came to 5 bases and at J to 8 bases, leaving 12 bases not matched to a gene. Germline CDR1 MNHEY, CDR2 SVGEGT. The CDR3 has 15 amino acids. Repertoires were generated with immunoSEQ multiplex PCR, while TCRdb's copy carries only in-frame clones and drops some. Of roughly 160,000 clones listed, 83% are singletons. The specimen was peripheral blood. V is TRBV6-2 or TRBV6-3 and J is TRBJ2-4; 7 bases map to TRBD1. This clonotype was sampled from a woman of 80 years or more with acute or convalescent COVID-19. CDR3: CASSRQGGPGDIQYF. CDR3 sequence (DNA): TGTGCCAGCAGTCGACAGGGTGGGCCCGGGGACATTCAGTACTTC.